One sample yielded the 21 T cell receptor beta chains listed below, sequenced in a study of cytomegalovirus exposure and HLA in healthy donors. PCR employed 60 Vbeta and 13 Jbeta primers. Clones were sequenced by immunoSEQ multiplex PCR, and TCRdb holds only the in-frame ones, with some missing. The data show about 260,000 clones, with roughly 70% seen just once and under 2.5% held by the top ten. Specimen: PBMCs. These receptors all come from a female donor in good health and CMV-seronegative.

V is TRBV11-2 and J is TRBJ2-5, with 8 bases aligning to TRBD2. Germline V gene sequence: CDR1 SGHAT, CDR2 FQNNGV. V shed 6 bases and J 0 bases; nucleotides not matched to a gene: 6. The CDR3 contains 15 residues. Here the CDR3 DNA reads TGTGCCAGCAGGTCAAATAGCGGGAACCAAGAGACCCAGTACTTC. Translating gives CASRSNSGNQETQYF.

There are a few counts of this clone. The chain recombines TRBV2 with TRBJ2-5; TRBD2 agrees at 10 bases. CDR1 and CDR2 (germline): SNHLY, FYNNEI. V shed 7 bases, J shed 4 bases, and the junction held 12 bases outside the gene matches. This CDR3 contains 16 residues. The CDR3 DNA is TGTGCCAGCAAGGCTAGCGGGAGAAGAGTAGGAGAGACCCAGTACTTC. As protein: CASKASGRRVGETQYF.

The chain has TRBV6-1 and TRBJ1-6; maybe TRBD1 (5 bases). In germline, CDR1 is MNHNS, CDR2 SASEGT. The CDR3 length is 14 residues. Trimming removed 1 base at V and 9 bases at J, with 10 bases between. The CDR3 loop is CASSEGLQGSPLHF. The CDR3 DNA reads TGTGCCAGCAGTGAAGGGCTTCAGGGTTCACCCCTCCACTTT.

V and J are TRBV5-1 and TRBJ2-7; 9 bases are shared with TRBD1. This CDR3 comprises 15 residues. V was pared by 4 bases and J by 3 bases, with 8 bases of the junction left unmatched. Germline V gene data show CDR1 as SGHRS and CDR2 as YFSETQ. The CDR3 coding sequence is TGCGCCAGCAGCCACGAGACAGGGGGAGACTACGAGCAGTACTTC. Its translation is CASSHETGGDYEQYF.

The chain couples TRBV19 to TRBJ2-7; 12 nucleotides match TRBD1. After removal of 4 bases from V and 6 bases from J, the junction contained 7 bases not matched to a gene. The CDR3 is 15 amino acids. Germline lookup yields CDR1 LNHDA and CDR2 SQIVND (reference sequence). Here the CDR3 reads CASSTSGTGGAEQYF. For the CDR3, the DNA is TGTGCCAGTAGTACCTCCGGGACAGGGGGCGCCGAGCAGTACTTC.

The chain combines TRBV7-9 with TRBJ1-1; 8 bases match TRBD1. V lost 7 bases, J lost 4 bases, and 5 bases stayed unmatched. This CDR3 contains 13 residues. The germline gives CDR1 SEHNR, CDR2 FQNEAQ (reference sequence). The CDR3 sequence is CASTLDRGTEAFF. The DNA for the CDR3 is TGTGCCAGCACCCTCGACAGGGGCACTGAAGCTTTCTTT. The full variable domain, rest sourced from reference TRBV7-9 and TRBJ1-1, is DTGVSQNPRHKITKRGQNVTFRCDPISEHNRLYWYRQTLGQGPEFLTYFQNEAQLEKSRLLSDRFSAERPKGSFSTLEIQRTEQGDSAMYLCASTLDRGTEAFFGQGTRLTVV.

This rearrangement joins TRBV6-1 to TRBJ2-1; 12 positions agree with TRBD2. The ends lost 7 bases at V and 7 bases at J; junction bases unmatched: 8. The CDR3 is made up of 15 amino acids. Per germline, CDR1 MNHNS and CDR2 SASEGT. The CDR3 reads CASTEGLAGGNEQFF. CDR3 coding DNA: TGTGCCAGCACTGAGGGTCTAGCGGGAGGGAATGAGCAGTTCTTC.

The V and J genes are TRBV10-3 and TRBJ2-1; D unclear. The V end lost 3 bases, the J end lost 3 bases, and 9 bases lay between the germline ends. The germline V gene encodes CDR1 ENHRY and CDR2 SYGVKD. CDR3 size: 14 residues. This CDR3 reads CAISDPINYNEQFF. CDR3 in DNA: TGTGCCATCAGTGATCCAATCAACTACAATGAGCAGTTCTTC.

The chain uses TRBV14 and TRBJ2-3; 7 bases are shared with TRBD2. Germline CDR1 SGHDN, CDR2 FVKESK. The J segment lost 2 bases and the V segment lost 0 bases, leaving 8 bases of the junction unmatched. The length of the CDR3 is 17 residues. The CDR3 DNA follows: TGTGCCAGCAGCCAAGATCTGGCTAGCGGACCCACAGATACGCAGTATTTT. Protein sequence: CASSQDLASGPTDTQYF.

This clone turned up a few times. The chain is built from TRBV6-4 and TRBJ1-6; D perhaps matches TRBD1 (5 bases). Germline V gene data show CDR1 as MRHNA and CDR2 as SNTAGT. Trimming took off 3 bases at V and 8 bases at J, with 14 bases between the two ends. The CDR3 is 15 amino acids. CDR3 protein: CASSEGPDGHSPLHF. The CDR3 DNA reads TGTGCCAGCAGTGAGGGGCCTGACGGCCATTCACCCCTCCACTTT.

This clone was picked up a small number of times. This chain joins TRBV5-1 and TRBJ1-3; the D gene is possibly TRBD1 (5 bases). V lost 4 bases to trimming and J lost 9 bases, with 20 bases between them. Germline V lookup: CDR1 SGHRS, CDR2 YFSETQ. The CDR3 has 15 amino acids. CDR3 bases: TGCGCCAGCAGCGACGACCCCGGGGGGTCCAGCACCATATATTTT. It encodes CASSDDPGGSSTIYF.

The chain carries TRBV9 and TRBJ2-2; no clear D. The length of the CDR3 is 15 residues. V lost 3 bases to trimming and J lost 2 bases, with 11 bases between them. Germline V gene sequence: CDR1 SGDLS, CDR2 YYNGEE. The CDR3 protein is CASSAVTGNTGELFF. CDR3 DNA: TGTGCCAGCAGCGCCGTGACTGGAAACACCGGGGAGCTGTTTTTT.

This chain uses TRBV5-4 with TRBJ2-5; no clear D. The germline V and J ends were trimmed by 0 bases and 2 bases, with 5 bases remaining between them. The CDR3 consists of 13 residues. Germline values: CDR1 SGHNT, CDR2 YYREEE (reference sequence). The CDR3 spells CASSLGLQETQYF. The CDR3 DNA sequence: TGTGCCAGCAGCTTGGGACTTCAAGAGACCCAGTACTTC.

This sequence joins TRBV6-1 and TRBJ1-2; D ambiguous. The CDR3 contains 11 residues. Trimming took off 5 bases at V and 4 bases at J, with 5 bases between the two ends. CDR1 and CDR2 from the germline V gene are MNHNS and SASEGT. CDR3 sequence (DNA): TGTGCCAGCAGTTCTTCCTATGGCTACACCTTC. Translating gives CASSSSYGYTF.

CDR3 DNA sequence: TGTGCCAGCAGCGTCGGGACAGGCGCAACTTATGTCTACGAGCAGTACTTC. Its translation: CASSVGTGATYVYEQYF. This sequence joins TRBV9 and TRBJ2-7; 8 bases map to TRBD1. V lost 2 bases to trimming and J lost 3 bases; unmatched junction nucleotides: 13. Germline V gene lookup returns CDR1 SGDLS and CDR2 YYNGEE. The CDR3 spans 17 residues.

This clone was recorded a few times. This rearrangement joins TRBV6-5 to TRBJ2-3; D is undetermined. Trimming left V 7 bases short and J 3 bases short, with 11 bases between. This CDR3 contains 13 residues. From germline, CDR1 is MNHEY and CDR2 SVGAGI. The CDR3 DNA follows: TGTGCCAGCAAGAGGTGGAGTACAGATACGCAGTATTTT. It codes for CASKRWSTDTQYF.

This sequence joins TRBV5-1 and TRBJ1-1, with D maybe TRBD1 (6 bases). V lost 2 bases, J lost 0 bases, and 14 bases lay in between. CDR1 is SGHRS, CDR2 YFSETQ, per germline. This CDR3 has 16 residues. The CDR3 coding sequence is TGCGCCAGCAGCTTAGGGGACATTGGCCTGAACACTGAAGCTTTCTTT. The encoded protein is CASSLGDIGLNTEAFF.

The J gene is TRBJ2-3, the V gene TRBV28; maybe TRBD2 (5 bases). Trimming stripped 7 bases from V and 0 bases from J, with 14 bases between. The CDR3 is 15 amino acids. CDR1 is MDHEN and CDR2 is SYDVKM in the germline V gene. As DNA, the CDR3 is TGTGCCAGCAAGGGCCAGCGGCCTAGCACAGATACGCAGTATTTT. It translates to CASKGQRPSTDTQYF.

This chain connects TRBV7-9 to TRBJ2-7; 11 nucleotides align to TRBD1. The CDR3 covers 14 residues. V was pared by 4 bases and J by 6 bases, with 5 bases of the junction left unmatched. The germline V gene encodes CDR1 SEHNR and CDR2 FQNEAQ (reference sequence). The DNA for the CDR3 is TGTGCCAGCAGCTCGTGGACAGGGGGCACCGAGCAGTACTTC. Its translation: CASSSWTGGTEQYF.

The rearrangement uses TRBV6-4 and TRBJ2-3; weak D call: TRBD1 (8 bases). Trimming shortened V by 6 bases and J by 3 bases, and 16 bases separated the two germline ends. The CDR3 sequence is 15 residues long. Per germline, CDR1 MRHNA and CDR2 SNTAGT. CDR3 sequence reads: CASRSGTGTTDTQYF. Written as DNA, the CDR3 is TGTGCCAGCAGGAGCGGGACAGGAACAACAGATACGCAGTATTTT.

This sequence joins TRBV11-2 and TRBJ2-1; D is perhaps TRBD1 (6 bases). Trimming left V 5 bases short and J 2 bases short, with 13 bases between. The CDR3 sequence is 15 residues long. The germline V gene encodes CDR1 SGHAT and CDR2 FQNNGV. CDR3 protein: CASSTLQGTYNEQFF. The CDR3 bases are TGTGCCAGCAGCACCCTGCAGGGGACCTACAATGAGCAGTTCTTC.